This is a list of T cell receptor beta chains from one sample in a study of graft-versus-host responses after intestinal transplantation. Using immunoSEQ multiplex PCR, the repertoire was profiled, and TCRdb retains in-frame clones only, with some absent. Here the sample spans some 110,000 clones, more than 90% being singletons. No cognate antigen is known for these TCRs. Source: unstimulated CD4+ T cells sorted from spleen or lymph node cells, taken before transplant. These receptors were taken from a human donor who was the organ donor for an intestinal transplant. Each CDR3 is given with its conserved first and last residue. A D gene is named only where the DNA matches it firmly. The size entry is marked missing in some rows and otherwise reads once, few, many or a size class.

NA	NA	14	TRBV5-1	TRBJ1-4	CASSFGGTNEKLFF	TGCGCCAGCAGCTTCGGGGGGACTAATGAAAAACTGTTTTTT
NA	TRBD2	15	TRBV6-1	TRBJ2-7	CASRKLAGGTYEQYF	TGTGCCAGCAGGAAACTAGCGGGGGGAACCTACGAGCAGTACTTC
NA	NA	14	TRBV2	TRBJ2-2	CASKLTANTGELFF	TGTGCCAGCAAGTTGACAGCAAACACCGGGGAGCTGTTTTTT
once	NA	14	TRBV6-6	TRBJ2-1	CASSYSSRGNEQFF	TGTGCCAGCAGTTACTCGAGCCGGGGGAATGAGCAGTTCTTC
NA	NA	14	TRBV2	TRBJ2-7	CASSGDSASYEQYF	TGTGCCAGCAGTGGGGACTCTGCATCCTACGAGCAGTACTTC
NA	NA	14	TRBV19	TRBJ2-1	CASSIKGIAGEQFF	TGTGCCAGTAGTATAAAGGGCATAGCAGGTGAGCAGTTCTTC
NA	NA	14	TRBV5-5	TRBJ2-1	CASSLGVGPNEQFF	TGTGCCAGCAGCTTGGGGGTGGGCCCCAATGAGCAGTTCTTC
NA	NA	17	TRBV19	TRBJ2-1	CASSMAGRRSSYNEQFF	TGTGCCAGTAGTATGGCGGGGCGGAGGAGCTCCTACAATGAGCAGTTCTTC
NA	NA	15	TRBV18	TRBJ2-7	CASSPDAYFQYEQYF	TGTGCCAGCTCACCGGATGCTTACTTTCAATACGAGCAGTACTTC
NA	NA	18	TRBV5-1	TRBJ1-5	CASRPRVRVPSGIGAQHF	TGCGCCAGCAGGCCAAGGGTGAGGGTCCCCAGCGGTATAGGGGCCCAGCATTTT
NA	NA	13	TRBV21-1	TRBJ2-5	CASSNRSSETQYF	TGTGCCAGCAGCAACAGGAGTTCAGAGACCCAGTACTTC
once	NA	14	TRBV12-5	TRBJ2-3	CASGPRPGTDTQYF	TGTGCTAGTGGTCCCCGACCTGGCACAGATACGCAGTATTTT
NA	NA	17	TRBV23-1	TRBJ2-7	CASSQFARRPPFPEQYF	TGCGCCAGCAGTCAATTCGCCCGGCGACCCCCGTTCCCCGAGCAGTACTTC
NA	NA	13	TRBV7-2	TRBJ1-1	CASSFTGPTEAFF	TGTGCCAGCAGCTTTACAGGCCCTACTGAAGCTTTCTTT
NA	NA	15	TRBV7-2	TRBJ2-1	CASSFSWGTTNEQFF	TGTGCCAGCAGCTTCAGCTGGGGGACCACCAATGAGCAGTTCTTC
NA	NA	15	TRBV7-2	TRBJ2-7	CASSSGRQISYEQYF	TGTGCCAGCAGCTCCGGGAGACAGATTTCCTACGAGCAGTACTTC
NA	TRBD1	16	TRBV29-1	TRBJ2-7	CSVELTLGQASYEQYF	TGCAGCGTTGAACTGACCTTGGGACAGGCCTCCTACGAGCAGTACTTC
NA	NA	13	TRBV6-6	TRBJ2-5	CASSQDSQETQYF	TGTGCCAGCAGCCAAGACAGCCAAGAGACCCAGTACTTC
NA	TRBD1	15	TRBV19	TRBJ2-5	CASSEGQGWMETQYF	TGTGCCAGTAGTGAAGGACAGGGGTGGATGGAGACCCAGTACTTC
NA	NA	17	TRBV11-2	TRBJ2-1	CASSLVGVGWSYNEQFF	TGTGCCAGCAGCTTAGTGGGGGTTGGGTGGTCCTACAATGAGCAGTTCTTC
NA	NA	12	TRBV7-9	TRBJ1-1	CASSLLQGIAFF	TGTGCCAGCAGCTTACTACAGGGAATTGCTTTCTTT
NA	NA	11	TRBV6-1	TRBJ1-2	CASSPPYTYTF	TGTGCCAGCAGCCCGCCCTACACCTACACCTTC
NA	NA	14	TRBV11-2	TRBJ2-1	CASSHTDPFNEQFF	TGTGCCAGCAGCCACACAGACCCGTTCAATGAGCAGTTCTTC
NA	TRBD1	17	TRBV19	TRBJ2-3	CASSPRSGTASTDTQYF	TGTGCCAGTAGTCCAAGATCCGGGACAGCTTCAACAGATACGCAGTATTTT
once	NA	15	TRBV9	TRBJ1-1	CASSVGFSGNTEAFF	TGTGCCAGCAGCGTAGGCTTCTCAGGGAACACTGAAGCTTTCTTT
NA	NA	13	TRBV9	TRBJ2-5	CASSKGRAETQYF	TGTGCCAGCAGCAAGGGACGGGCGGAGACCCAGTACTTC
NA	TRBD1	14	TRBV4-1	TRBJ1-2	CASSQQQGDYGYTF	TGCGCCAGCAGCCAACAGCAGGGGGACTATGGCTACACCTTC
NA	NA	16	TRBV28	TRBJ2-3	CASSLPRSSVKDTQYF	TGTGCCAGCAGTTTACCCAGGTCTAGCGTAAAAGATACGCAGTATTTT
NA	NA	17	TRBV5-1	TRBJ2-3	CASSLPGSTIGTDTQYF	TGCGCCAGCAGCTTGCCGGGAAGCACGATTGGCACAGATACGCAGTATTTT
NA	NA	14	TRBV5-6	TRBJ2-5	CASSLIALRETQYF	TGTGCCAGCAGCTTGATTGCCCTGAGGGAGACCCAGTACTTC
NA	TRBD2	19	TRBV7-3	TRBJ2-3	CASSYQPTGTSDSTDTQYF	TGTGCCAGCAGCTACCAACCTACCGGGACTAGCGACAGCACAGATACGCAGTATTTT
once	NA	17	TRBV18	TRBJ1-5	CASSPDSRGHSNQPQHF	TGTGCCAGCTCACCTGACAGCCGAGGCCATAGCAATCAGCCCCAGCATTTT